This paragraph reports one T cell receptor beta chain. Its antigen is not known. This sample is drawn from a study of T cell responses to AZD1222 COVID-19 vaccine. Findings and caveats of the study: Unmutated regions of variants are reportedly targeted by nearly half of spike-specific TCRs. Every sample of the repertoires postdated the peak T cell response. The study identified only five to seven AZD1222 recipients as seropositive at baseline.

Pooled in the analysis were second doses at about 4 or about 12 weeks. The germline gives CDR1 MNHEY, CDR2 SVGAGI. This CDR3 is built from 15 residues. V was pared by 5 bases and J by 3 bases, with 6 bases of the junction left unmatched. This table comes from immunoSEQ multiplex PCR, and its TCRdb copy is limited to in-frame clones, with some not included. Altogether 75,000 to 85,000 clones are present, around 90% being singletons, with the ten largest covering 1.3% to 1.5%. The chain employs TRBV6-5 and TRBJ2-7; TRBD1 matches at 11 bases. Specimen: peripheral blood, collected 28 days after the second AZD1222 dose. This TCR came from an adult who received the AZD1222 COVID-19 vaccine. The CDR3 is CASSTRDRGVYEQYF. CDR3 bases: TGTGCCAGCAGTACCCGGGACAGGGGGGTCTACGAGCAGTACTTC.